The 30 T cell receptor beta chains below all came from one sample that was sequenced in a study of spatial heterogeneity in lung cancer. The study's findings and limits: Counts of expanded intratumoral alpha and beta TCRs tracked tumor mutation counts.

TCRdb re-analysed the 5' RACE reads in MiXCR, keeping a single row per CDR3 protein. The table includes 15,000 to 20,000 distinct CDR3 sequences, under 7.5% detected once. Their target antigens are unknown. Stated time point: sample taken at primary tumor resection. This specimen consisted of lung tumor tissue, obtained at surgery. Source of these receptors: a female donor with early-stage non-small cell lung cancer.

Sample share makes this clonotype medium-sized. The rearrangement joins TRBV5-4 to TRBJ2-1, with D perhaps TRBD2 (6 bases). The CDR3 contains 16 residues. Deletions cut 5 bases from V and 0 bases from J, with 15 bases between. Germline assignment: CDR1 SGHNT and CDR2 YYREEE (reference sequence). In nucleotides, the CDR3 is TGTGCCAGCAGACCGCACGGAGGGGACTCCTACAATGAGCAGTTCTTC. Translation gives CASRPHGGDSYNEQFF.

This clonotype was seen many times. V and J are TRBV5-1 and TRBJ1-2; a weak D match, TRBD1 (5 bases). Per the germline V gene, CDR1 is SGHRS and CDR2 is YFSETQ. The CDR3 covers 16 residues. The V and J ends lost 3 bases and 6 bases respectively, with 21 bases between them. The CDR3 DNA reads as TGCGCCAGCAGCTCCATGACCGTCGGGGGACTCAATGGCTACACCTTC. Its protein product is CASSSMTVGGLNGYTF.

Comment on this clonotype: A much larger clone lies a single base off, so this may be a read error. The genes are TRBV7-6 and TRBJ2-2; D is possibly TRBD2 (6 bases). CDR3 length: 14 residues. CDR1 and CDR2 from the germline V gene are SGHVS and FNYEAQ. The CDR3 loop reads CTSSLAVHTGELFF. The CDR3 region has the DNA TGTACCAGCAGCTTAGCGGTACACACCGGGGAGCTGTTTTTT.

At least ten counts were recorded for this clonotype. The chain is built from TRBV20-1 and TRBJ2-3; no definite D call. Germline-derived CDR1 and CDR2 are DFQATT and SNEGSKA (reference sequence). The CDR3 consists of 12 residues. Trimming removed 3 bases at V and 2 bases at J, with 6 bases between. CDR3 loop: CSARKPTDTQYF. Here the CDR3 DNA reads TGCAGTGCTAGGAAACCCACAGATACGCAGTATTTT.

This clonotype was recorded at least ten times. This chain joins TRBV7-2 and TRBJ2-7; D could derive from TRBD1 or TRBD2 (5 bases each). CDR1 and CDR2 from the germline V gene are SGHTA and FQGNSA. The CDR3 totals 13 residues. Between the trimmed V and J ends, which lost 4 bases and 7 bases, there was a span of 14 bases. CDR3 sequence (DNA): TGTGCCAGCAGCTCGGCCGGGACGCGGGAGCAGTACTTC. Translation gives CASSSAGTREQYF.

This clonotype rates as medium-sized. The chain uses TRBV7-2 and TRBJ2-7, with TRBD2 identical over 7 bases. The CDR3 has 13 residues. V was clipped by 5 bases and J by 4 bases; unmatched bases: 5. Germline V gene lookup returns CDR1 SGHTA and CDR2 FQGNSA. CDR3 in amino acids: CASSPGRMYEQYF. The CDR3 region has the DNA TGTGCCAGCAGCCCCGGGAGGATGTACGAGCAGTACTTC. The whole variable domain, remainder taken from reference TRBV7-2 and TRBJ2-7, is GAGVSQSPSNKVTEKGKDVELRCDPISGHTALYWYRQSLGQGLEFLIYFQGNSAPDKSGLPSDRFSAERTGGSVSTLTIQRTQQEDSAVYLCASSPGRMYEQYFGPGTRLTVT.

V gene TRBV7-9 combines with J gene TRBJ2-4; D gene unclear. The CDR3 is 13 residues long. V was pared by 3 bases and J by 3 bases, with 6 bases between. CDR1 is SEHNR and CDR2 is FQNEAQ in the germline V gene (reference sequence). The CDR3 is CASSFPFKNIQYF. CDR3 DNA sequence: TGTGCCAGCAGCTTCCCCTTCAAAAACATTCAGTACTTC.

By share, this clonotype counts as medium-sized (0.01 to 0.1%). The CDR3: CASSQGDRRWDTEAFF. The DNA of the CDR3 is TGCGCCAGCAGCCAAGGGGACAGGAGATGGGACACTGAAGCTTTCTTT. The chain is built from TRBV4-3 and TRBJ1-1; 8 bases agree with TRBD1. This CDR3 contains 16 residues. Germline V gene sequence: CDR1 LGHNA, CDR2 YSLEER. Trimming cost V 1 base and J 3 bases; bases outside gene matches: 7.

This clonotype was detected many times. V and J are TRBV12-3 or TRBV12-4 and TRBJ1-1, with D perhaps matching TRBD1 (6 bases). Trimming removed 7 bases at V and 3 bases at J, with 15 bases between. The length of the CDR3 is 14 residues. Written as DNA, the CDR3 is TGTGCCAGCACCAGAACAGGGTCGCACACTGAAGCTTTCTTT. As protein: CASTRTGSHTEAFF.

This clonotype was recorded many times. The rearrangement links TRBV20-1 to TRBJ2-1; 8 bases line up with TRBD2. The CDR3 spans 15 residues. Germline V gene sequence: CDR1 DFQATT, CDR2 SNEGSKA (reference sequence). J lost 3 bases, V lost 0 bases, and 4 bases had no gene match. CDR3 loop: CSAREGGRNYNEQFF. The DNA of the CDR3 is TGCAGTGCTAGAGAGGGCGGGAGGAACTACAATGAGCAGTTCTTC.

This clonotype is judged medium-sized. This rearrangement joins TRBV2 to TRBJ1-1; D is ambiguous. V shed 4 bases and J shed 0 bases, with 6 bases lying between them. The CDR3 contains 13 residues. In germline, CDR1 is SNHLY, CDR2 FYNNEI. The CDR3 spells CASSVFVNTEAFF. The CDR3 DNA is TGTGCCAGCAGTGTATTTGTGAACACTGAAGCTTTCTTT.

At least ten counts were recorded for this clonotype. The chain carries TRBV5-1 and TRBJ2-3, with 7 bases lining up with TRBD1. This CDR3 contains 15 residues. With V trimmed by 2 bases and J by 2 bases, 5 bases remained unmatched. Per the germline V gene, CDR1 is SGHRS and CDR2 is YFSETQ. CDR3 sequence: CASSFGDSSTDTQYF. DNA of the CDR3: TGCGCCAGCAGCTTTGGGGACAGCTCCACAGATACGCAGTATTTT. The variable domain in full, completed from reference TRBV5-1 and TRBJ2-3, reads KAGVTQTPRYLIKTRGQQVTLSCSPISGHRSVSWYQQTPGQGLQFLFEYFSETQRNKGNFPGRFSGRQFSNSRSEMNVSTLELGDSALYLCASSFGDSSTDTQYFGPGTRLTVL.

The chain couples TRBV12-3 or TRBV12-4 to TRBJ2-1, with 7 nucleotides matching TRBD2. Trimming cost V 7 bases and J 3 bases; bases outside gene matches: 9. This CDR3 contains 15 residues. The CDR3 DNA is TGTGCCAGCACCCCCGTCTCTAGCGGCTACAATGAGCAGTTCTTC. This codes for CASTPVSSGYNEQFF.

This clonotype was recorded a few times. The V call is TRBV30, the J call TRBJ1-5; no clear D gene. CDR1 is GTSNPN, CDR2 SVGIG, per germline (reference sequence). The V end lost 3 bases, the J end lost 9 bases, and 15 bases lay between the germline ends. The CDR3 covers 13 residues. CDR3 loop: CAWSGLPVGPQHF. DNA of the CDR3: TGTGCCTGGAGCGGCCTACCGGTAGGGCCCCAGCATTTT.

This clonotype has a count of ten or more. The CDR3 DNA reads TGTGCCAGCTCACCACCGGCGGGTTTCCCCTACGAGCAGTACTTC. It translates to CASSPPAGFPYEQYF. The chain combines TRBV18 with TRBJ2-7; D perhaps matches TRBD2 (5 bases). Trimming shortened V by 0 bases and J by 2 bases, and 11 bases separated the two germline ends. This CDR3 region has 15 residues. Looked up from germline, CDR1 is KGHSH and CDR2 is LQKENI.

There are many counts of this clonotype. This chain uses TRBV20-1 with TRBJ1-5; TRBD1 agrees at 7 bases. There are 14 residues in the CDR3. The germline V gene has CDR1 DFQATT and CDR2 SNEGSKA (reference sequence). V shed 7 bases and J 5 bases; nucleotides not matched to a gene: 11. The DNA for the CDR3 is TGCAGTGGCCAAACCGGGCAGGGGGATCAGCCCCAGCATTTT. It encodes CSGQTGQGDQPQHF.

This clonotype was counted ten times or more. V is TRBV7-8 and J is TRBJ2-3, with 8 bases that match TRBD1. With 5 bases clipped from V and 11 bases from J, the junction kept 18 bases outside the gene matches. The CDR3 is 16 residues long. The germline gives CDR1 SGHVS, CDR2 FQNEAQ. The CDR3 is CASSPRQGTYSGVQYF. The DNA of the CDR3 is TGTGCCAGCAGCCCGAGACAGGGGACTTATTCCGGGGTGCAGTATTTT.

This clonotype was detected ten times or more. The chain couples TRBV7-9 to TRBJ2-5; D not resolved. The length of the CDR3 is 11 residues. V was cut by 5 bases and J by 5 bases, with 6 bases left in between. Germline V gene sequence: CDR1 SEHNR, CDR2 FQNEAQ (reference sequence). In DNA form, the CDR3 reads TGTGCCAGCAGCCACTCGGAGACCCAGTACTTC. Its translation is CASSHSETQYF.

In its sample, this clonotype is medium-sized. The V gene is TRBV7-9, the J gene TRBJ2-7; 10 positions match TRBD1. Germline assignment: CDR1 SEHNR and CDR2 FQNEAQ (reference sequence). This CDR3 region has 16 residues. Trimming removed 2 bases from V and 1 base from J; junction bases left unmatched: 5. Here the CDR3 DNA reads TGTGCCAGCAGCTTACCCGACAGGGGGCTTTCCTACGAGCAGTACTTC. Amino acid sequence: CASSLPDRGLSYEQYF.

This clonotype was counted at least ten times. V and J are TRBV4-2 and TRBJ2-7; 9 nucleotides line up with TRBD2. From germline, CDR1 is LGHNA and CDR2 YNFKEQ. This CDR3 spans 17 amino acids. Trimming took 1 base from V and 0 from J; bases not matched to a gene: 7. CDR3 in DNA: TGTGCCAGCAGCCAAGGATCTATAGCGGGAGTCTCCTACGAGCAGTACTTC. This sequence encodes CASSQGSIAGVSYEQYF.

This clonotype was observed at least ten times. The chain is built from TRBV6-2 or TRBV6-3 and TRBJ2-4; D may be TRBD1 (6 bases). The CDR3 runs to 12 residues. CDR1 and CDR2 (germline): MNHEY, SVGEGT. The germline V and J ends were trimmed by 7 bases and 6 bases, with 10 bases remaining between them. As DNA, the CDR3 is TGTGCCAGCACCGGGACACTAAACATTCAGTACTTC. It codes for CASTGTLNIQYF.

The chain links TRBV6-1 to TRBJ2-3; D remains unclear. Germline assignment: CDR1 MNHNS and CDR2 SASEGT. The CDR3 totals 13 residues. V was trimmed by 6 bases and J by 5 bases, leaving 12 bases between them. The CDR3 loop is CASSTRALDTQYF. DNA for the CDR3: TGTGCCAGCAGCACCCGGGCCCTAGATACGCAGTATTTT.

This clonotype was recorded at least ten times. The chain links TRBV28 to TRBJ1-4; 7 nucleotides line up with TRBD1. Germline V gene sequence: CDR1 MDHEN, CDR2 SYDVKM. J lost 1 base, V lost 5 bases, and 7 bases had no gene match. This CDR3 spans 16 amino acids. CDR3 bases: TGTGCCAGCAGTCGATATACAGGGGAAACTAATGAAAAACTGTTTTTT. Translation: CASSRYTGETNEKLFF.

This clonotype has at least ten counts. The CDR3 nucleotides read TGCAGTGCTAGAGATCCATCAGGGATGGGAGATACGCAGTATTTT. Protein: CSARDPSGMGDTQYF. The chain is built from TRBV20-1 and TRBJ2-3; possible D gene TRBD1, 5 bases. V lost 0 bases and J 5 bases, leaving 15 bases between the germline ends. Germline values: CDR1 DFQATT, CDR2 SNEGSKA (reference sequence). This CDR3 has 15 residues.

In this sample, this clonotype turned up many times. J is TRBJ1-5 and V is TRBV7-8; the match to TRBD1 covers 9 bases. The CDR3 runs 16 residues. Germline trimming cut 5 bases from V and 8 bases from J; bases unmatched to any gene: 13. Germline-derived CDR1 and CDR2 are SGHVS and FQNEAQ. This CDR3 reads CASSPNHGTGTKPQHF. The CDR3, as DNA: TGTGCCAGCAGCCCGAACCACGGGACAGGGACCAAGCCCCAGCATTTT. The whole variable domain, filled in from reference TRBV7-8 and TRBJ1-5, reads GAGVSQSPRYKVAKRGQDVALRCDPISGHVSLFWYQQALGQGPEFLTYFQNEAQLDKSGLPSDRFFAERPEGSVSTLKIQRTQQEDSAVYLCASSPNHGTGTKPQHFGDGTRLSIL.

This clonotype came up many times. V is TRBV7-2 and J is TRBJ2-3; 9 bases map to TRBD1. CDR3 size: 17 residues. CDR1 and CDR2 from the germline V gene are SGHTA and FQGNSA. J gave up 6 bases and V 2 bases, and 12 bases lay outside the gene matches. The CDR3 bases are TGTGCCAGCAGCTTATTTTCCGGGACAGGGTTCATGGATACGCAGTATTTT. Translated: CASSLFSGTGFMDTQYF.

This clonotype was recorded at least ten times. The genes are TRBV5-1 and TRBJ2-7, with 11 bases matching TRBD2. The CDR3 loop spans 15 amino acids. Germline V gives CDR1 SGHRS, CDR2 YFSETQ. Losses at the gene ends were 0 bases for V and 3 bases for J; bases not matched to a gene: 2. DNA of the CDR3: TGCGCCAGCAGCTTGGTCACTAGCGGGAGCTACGAGCAGTACTTC. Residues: CASSLVTSGSYEQYF.

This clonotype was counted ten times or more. The CDR3 DNA reads TGTGCCAGCAGCCAGGACAGGGGGCGGGAGACCCAGTACTTC. Translation gives CASSQDRGRETQYF. V is TRBV7-2 and J is TRBJ2-5; 11 positions match TRBD1. Germline CDR1 is SGHTA and CDR2 is FQGNSA. The CDR3 totals 14 residues. Trimming removed 5 bases from V and 5 bases from J; junction bases left unmatched: 4.

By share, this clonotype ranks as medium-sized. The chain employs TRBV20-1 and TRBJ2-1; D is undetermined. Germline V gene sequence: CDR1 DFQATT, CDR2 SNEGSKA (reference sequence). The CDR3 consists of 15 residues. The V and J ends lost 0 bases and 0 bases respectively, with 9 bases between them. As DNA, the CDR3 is TGCAGTGCTAGAGATACCCAGTACTCCTACAATGAGCAGTTCTTC. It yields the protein CSARDTQYSYNEQFF.

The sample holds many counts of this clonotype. The chain's CDR3 is CASRFGEGAYEQYF. CDR3 nucleotides: TGTGCCAGCAGATTCGGAGAGGGGGCCTACGAGCAGTACTTC. The V gene is TRBV25-1, the J gene TRBJ2-7; maybe TRBD1 (6 bases). CDR1 is MGHDK and CDR2 is SYGVNS in the germline V gene. V was pared by 6 bases and J by 2 bases, with 14 bases between. The CDR3 consists of 14 residues.